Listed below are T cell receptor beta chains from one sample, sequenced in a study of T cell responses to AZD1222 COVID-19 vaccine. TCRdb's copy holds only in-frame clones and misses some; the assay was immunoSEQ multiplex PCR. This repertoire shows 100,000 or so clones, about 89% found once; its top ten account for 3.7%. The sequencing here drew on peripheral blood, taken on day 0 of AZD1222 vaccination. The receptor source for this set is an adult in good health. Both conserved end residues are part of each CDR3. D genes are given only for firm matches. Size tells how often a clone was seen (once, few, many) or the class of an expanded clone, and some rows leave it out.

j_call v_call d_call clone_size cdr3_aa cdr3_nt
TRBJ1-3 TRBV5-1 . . CASSLDRGSGNTIYF TGCGCCAGCAGCTTGGACCGGGGCTCTGGAAACACCATATATTTT
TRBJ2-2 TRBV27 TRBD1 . CASSKTGGWDTGELFF TGTGCCAGCAGTAAGACAGGGGGATGGGACACCGGGGAGCTGTTTTTT
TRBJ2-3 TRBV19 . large CASSIDLATGKTDTQYF TGTGCCAGTAGTATTGATCTTGCAACAGGAAAAACAGATACGCAGTATTTT
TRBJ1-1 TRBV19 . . CASSIWTDSAEAFF TGTGCCAGTAGTATATGGACAGACAGCGCTGAAGCTTTCTTT
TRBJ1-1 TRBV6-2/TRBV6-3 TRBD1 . CASSFRQGGMNTEAFF TGTGCCAGCAGTTTCAGACAGGGGGGAATGAACACTGAAGCTTTCTTT
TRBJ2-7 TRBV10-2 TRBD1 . CASSTGQGVFNEQYF TGCGCCAGCAGTACGGGACAGGGGGTTTTCAACGAGCAGTACTTC
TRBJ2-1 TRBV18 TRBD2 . CASSPRVAGNNEQFF TGTGCCAGCTCACCACGTGTAGCGGGTAACAATGAGCAGTTCTTC
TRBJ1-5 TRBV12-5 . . CASGSPGLGRQPQHF TGTGCTAGTGGTTCGCCGGGTCTAGGACGTCAGCCCCAGCATTTT
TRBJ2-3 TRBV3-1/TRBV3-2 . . CASSQVRGGGIGTDTQYF TGTGCCAGCAGCCAAGTGAGGGGGGGCGGGATCGGCACAGATACGCAGTATTTT
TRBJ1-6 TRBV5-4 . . CASSFSQPLNGSPLHF TGTGCCAGCAGCTTTTCCCAGCCTCTTAATGGTTCACCCCTCCACTTT
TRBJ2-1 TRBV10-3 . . CAIQTGQSGDEQFF TGTGCCATCCAAACAGGGCAGTCCGGCGATGAGCAGTTCTTC
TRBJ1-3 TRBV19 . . CASRTYSGNTIYF TGTGCCAGTCGGACGTACTCTGGAAACACCATATATTTT
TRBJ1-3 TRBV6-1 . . CATQLGDTGGNTIYF TGTGCCACCCAGTTAGGGGATACGGGGGGAAACACCATATATTTT
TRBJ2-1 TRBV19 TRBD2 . CASRGLGGGTYNEQFF TGTGCCAGTAGGGGCCTGGGCGGGGGAACCTACAATGAGCAGTTCTTC
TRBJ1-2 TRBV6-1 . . CASSEALGFGYTF TGTGCCAGCAGTGAAGCGCTTGGGTTTGGCTACACCTTC
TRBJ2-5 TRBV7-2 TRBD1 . CASSFSGTAQETQYF TGTGCCAGCAGCTTCTCCGGGACAGCCCAAGAGACCCAGTACTTC
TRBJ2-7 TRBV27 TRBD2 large CASSTTSGSSYEQYF TGTGCCAGCAGTACGACTAGCGGGAGCTCCTACGAGCAGTACTTC
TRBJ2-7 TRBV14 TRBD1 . CASSHVTGDGSYEQYF TGTGCCAGCAGCCATGTTACAGGGGATGGGTCCTACGAGCAGTACTTC
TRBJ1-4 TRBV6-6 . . CASTGGGSEKLFF TGTGCCAGCACCGGGGGTGGGAGTGAAAAACTGTTTTTT
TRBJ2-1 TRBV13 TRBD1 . CASSLGTASSSYNEQFF TGTGCCAGCAGCCTGGGGACAGCCTCGAGCTCCTACAATGAGCAGTTCTTC
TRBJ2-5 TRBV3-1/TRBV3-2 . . CASSQVSAGGQETQYF TGTGCCAGCAGCCAAGTTTCAGCGGGCGGGCAAGAGACCCAGTACTTC
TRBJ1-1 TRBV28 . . CASSLYRREAFF TGTGCCAGCAGTTTATACAGAAGAGAAGCTTTCTTT
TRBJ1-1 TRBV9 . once CASSPRRTLFNTEAFF TGTGCCAGCAGCCCCCGAAGGACTCTCTTTAACACTGAAGCTTTCTTT
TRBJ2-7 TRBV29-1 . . CSVVTGDEQYF TGCAGCGTCGTCACCGGGGACGAGCAGTACTTC
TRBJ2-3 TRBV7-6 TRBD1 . CASSPTGGTTDTQYF TGTGCCAGCAGCCCAACAGGGGGGACGACAGATACGCAGTATTTT
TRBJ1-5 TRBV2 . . CASRDSGSNQPQHF TGTGCCAGTCGGGACTCAGGGAGTAATCAGCCCCAGCATTTT
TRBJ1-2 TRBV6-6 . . CASRADNYGYTF TGTGCCAGCAGGGCAGACAACTATGGCTACACCTTC
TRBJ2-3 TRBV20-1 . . CSASTGGEADTQYF TGCAGTGCTAGTACCGGGGGCGAGGCAGATACGCAGTATTTT
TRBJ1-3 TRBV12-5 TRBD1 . CASSGTGRNTIYF TGTGCTAGCTCCGGGACAGGACGCAACACCATATATTTT
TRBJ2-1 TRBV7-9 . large CASHLRGEQFF TGTGCCAGCCACCTTAGGGGCGAGCAGTTCTTC
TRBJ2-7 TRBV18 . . CASSPPQTGYEQYF TGTGCCAGCTCACCTCCACAGACTGGGTACGAGCAGTACTTC
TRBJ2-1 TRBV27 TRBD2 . CASSLRAGGPRSYNEQFF TGTGCCAGCAGTTTGAGGGCGGGGGGGCCTAGGTCCTACAATGAGCAGTTCTTC
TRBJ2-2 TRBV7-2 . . CASSDLDLHTGELFF TGTGCCAGCAGTGACCTCGACCTCCACACCGGGGAGCTGTTTTTT
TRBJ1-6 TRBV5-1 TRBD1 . CASTNDGVTGGSPLHF TGCGCCAGCACGAATGATGGGGTGACAGGGGGGTCACCCCTCCACTTT
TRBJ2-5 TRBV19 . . CASSGGKTQYF TGTGCCAGTAGCGGGGGAAAGACCCAGTACTTC